The 26 T cell receptor beta chains presented below share a single source sample, sequenced in a study of T cells expressing NK-cell markers. TCRdb re-called the 5' RACE reads and catalogs CDR3 proteins one per entry, DNA excluded. Found here are about 390,000 distinct CDR3 sequences; the top ten clones hold about 10%. Sequencing used blood T cells: a sorted CD56 or NKG2C T cell subset, CD4+ or CD8+ T cells, or bulk PBMC T cells (not recorded which). These receptors were obtained from a woman aged 45 to 65 in good health.

This chain connects TRBV20-1 to TRBJ2-3. The V gene's germline CDR1 is DFQATT and CDR2 SNEGSKA (reference sequence). The CDR3 spans 17 residues. CDR3 in amino acids: CSARALLGSLASDTQYF.

The CDR3 sequence: CASSFQGIRAGELFF. This sequence joins TRBV11-2 and TRBJ2-2; TCRdb names TRBD1, which stays unverified in the absence of DNA. The CDR3 runs to 15 residues. Germline V gene data show CDR1 as SGHAT and CDR2 as FQNNGV.

J is TRBJ2-1 and V is TRBV4-1; TCRdb returns TRBD1, unconfirmable since there is no DNA. The CDR3 runs to 15 residues. The V gene's germline CDR1 is MGHRA and CDR2 YSYEKL. CDR3 sequence: CASSQETVSYNEQFF.

The chain combines TRBV15 with TRBJ1-2. The CDR3 totals 15 residues. Looked up from germline, CDR1 is LNHNV and CDR2 is YYDKDF (reference sequence). This CDR3 reads CATSRVRGVLYGYTF.

This chain links TRBV7-9 with TRBJ2-2; TCRdb selects TRBD1, and the lack of DNA leaves this call unchecked. From germline, CDR1 is SEHNR and CDR2 FQNEAQ (reference sequence). The CDR3 has 21 amino acids. CDR3 sequence: CASSLIPGTGESATNTGELFF. Together with reference TRBV7-9 and TRBJ2-2, the CDR3 gives the full variable domain: DTGVSQNPRHKITKRGQNVTFRCDPISEHNRLYWYRQTLGQGPEFLTYFQNEAQLEKSRLLSDRFSAERPKGSFSTLEIQRTEQGDSAMYLCASSLIPGTGESATNTGELFFGEGSRLTVL.

The chain carries TRBV20-1 and TRBJ1-5. In germline, CDR1 is DFQATT, CDR2 SNEGSKA (reference sequence). The CDR3 extends over 16 amino acids. This CDR3 is CSARDLTENLNQPQHF.

This sequence joins TRBV12-3 or TRBV12-4 and TRBJ2-5; as DNA is missing, the TRBD1 call by TCRdb cannot be tested. The CDR3 loop spans 15 amino acids. Here the CDR3 reads CASSLDGRTQETQYF.

The V call is TRBV3-1, the J call TRBJ2-1; there is no DNA to check the TCRdb D call of TRBD1. Germline CDR1 and CDR2: LGHDT and YNNKEL (reference sequence). CDR3 length: 16 amino acids. The CDR3 loop is CASSHPPWRGYNEQFF.

This chain joins TRBV7-9 and TRBJ2-7; TCRdb calls TRBD2, which cannot be checked without DNA. CDR1 is SEHNR, CDR2 FQNEAQ, per germline (reference sequence). This CDR3 is built from 16 residues. The CDR3 is CASSSISTSGYYEQYF. Full variable domain (remainder filled in from reference TRBV7-9 and TRBJ2-7): DTGVSQNPRHKITKRGQNVTFRCDPISEHNRLYWYRQTLGQGPEFLTYFQNEAQLEKSRLLSDRFSAERPKGSFSTLEIQRTEQGDSAMYLCASSSISTSGYYEQYFGPGTRLTVT.

The rearrangement uses TRBV12-3 or TRBV12-4 and TRBJ2-2; the D gene TCRdb calls, TRBD2, cannot be checked with no DNA. CDR3 length: 15 residues. The CDR3 loop is CASSLLGAGTGELFF.

The chain is built from TRBV5-1 and TRBJ2-1; the D call of TRBD1 rests on TCRdb alone, since no DNA is present to check it. Looked up from germline, CDR1 is SGHRS and CDR2 is YFSETQ. The CDR3 loop spans 18 amino acids. The CDR3 loop is CASTFTPLDRVVRKEQFF.

This CDR3 is CASSLESIDQDTQYF. The V call is TRBV5-1, the J call TRBJ2-3. Germline V gives CDR1 SGHRS, CDR2 YFSETQ. The CDR3 totals 15 residues.

The CDR3 here is CASKLGLSNEQFF. The chain combines TRBV10-2 with TRBJ2-1; TCRdb returns TRBD2, unconfirmable since there is no DNA. Germline CDR1 and CDR2: WSHSY and SAAADI. This CDR3 contains 13 residues.

This sequence joins TRBV20-1 and TRBJ1-4; TCRdb picks TRBD1, but there is no DNA to check that call. Per germline, CDR1 DFQATT and CDR2 SNEGSKA (reference sequence). This CDR3 spans 15 amino acids. The CDR3 spells CSASRDGTTNEKLFF.

The chain's CDR3 is CASSFPTRQRMNTEAFF. The V call is TRBV7-9, the J call TRBJ1-1; TCRdb's assignment of TRBD1 cannot be checked, as there is no DNA. The CDR3 has 17 amino acids. Germline lookup yields CDR1 SEHNR and CDR2 FQNEAQ (reference sequence).

The chain couples TRBV15 to TRBJ1-2; the D call from TCRdb, TRBD1, cannot be confirmed without DNA. The CDR3 consists of 14 residues. The germline CDR1 and CDR2 sequences are LNHNV and YYDKDF (reference sequence). CDR3 amino acids: CATSRDGVPGRGTF.

This sequence joins TRBV20-1 and TRBJ2-4. The germline gives CDR1 DFQATT, CDR2 SNEGSKA (reference sequence). The CDR3 contains 11 residues. CDR3 loop: CGSKRKNIQYF.

This rearrangement joins TRBV7-9 to TRBJ1-1; lacking DNA, the TRBD1 call made by TCRdb goes unchecked. Germline-derived CDR1 and CDR2 are SEHNR and FQNEAQ (reference sequence). The CDR3 has 15 residues. Here the CDR3 reads CASSLAKGALTEAFF.

The V call is TRBV6-5, the J call TRBJ2-1; no DNA is available, so the TRBD1 call from TCRdb remains unchecked. Germline values: CDR1 MNHEY, CDR2 SVGAGI. The CDR3 is 13 amino acids. The CDR3 sequence: CATATALEDEQFF.

The chain uses TRBV20-1 and TRBJ2-1; TCRdb lists TRBD1, though no DNA is available to test this call. The CDR3 covers 16 residues. In germline, CDR1 is DFQATT, CDR2 SNEGSKA (reference sequence). The CDR3 sequence: CSAAGGSGNPNNEQFF.

V usage is TRBV5-1 and J usage is TRBJ2-3. Germline lookup yields CDR1 SGHRS and CDR2 YFSETQ. CDR3 size: 15 residues. The CDR3 spells CASSLSRIDTDTQYF.

The V call is TRBV29-1, the J call TRBJ2-3; TCRdb reports TRBD2, a call that lacks DNA to check it against. This CDR3 contains 12 residues. Germline V gene sequence: CDR1 SQVTM, CDR2 ANQGSEA. The CDR3 sequence: CSVSLAGGTQYF.

The chain recombines TRBV3-1 with TRBJ2-1; TCRdb's D call of TRBD1 is untestable without DNA. CDR3 length: 17 residues. Germline V gene data show CDR1 as LGHDT and CDR2 as YNNKEL (reference sequence). CDR3 residues: CASSALTMAGSPNEQFF.

This chain uses TRBV12-3 or TRBV12-4 with TRBJ2-1; there is no DNA to check the TCRdb D call of TRBD2. CDR3 size: 16 residues. CDR3 residues: CASSGVRDPNYNEQFF.

The chain has TRBV20-1 and TRBJ2-2; TCRdb designates TRBD1, a call that cannot be tested without DNA. The CDR3 is made up of 17 amino acids. Germline assignment: CDR1 DFQATT and CDR2 SNEGSKA (reference sequence). CDR3 in amino acids: CSARVSEGRGLSGELFF.

V and J are TRBV24-1 and TRBJ2-7; TCRdb lists TRBD1, though no DNA is available to test this call. There are 14 residues in the CDR3. The germline CDR1 and CDR2 sequences are KGHDR and SFDVKD. CDR3: CATSSDRGGYEQYF.